Following are 14 T cell receptor beta chains from one sample sequenced in a study of cytomegalovirus exposure and HLA in healthy donors (dated by TCRdb to between 2016 and 2019). Library construction relied on the immunoSEQ multiplex PCR assay. For the multiplex PCR, a mixture combining 60 forward primers for TCR Vbeta segments and 13 reverse primers for TCR Jbeta segments was used. TCRdb's version of the immuneACCESS table is confined to in-frame rearrangements and falls short of the full clone set. An unresolved V gene accounts for under half of the shortfall where checked; the remainder is of unknown origin. Within this sample are more than 80,000 clones, with about four fifths of them counted one time only. The leading ten clones occupy 3% of the sample. The sample comprised PBMCs. Every receptor here comes from a female donor in good health and CMV-seropositive.

V and J are TRBV18 and TRBJ2-7, with D uncertain. The length of the CDR3 is 14 residues. Trimming removed 1 base at V and 1 base at J, with 8 bases between. Germline V gene lookup returns CDR1 KGHSH and CDR2 LQKENI. Written as DNA, the CDR3 is TGTGCCAGCTCACCACTCCTAGAGTCCTACGAGCAGTACTTC. Its protein product is CASSPLLESYEQYF. The full variable domain, with the rest looked up from reference TRBV18 and TRBJ2-7, is NAGVMQNPRHLVRRRGQEARLRCSPMKGHSHVYWYRQLPEEGLKFMVYLQKENIIDESGMPKERFSAEFPKEGPSILRIQQVVRGDSAAYFCASSPLLESYEQYFGPGTRLTVT.

The CDR3 loop is CASSLGTNGELFF. The CDR3 DNA sequence: TGTGCCAGCAGTTTAGGGACAAACGGGGAGCTGTTTTTT. The rearrangement links TRBV27 to TRBJ2-2, with TRBD1 as a possible D gene (6 bases). The CDR3 covers 13 residues. The germline V gene has CDR1 MNHEY and CDR2 SMNVEV (reference sequence). The V gene lost 2 bases and the J gene lost 7 bases, with 8 bases spanning the gap.

This clone showed up just a few times. CDR3 sequence: CASISLAGGAYEQYF. Here the CDR3 DNA reads TGTGCCAGCATATCTTTAGCGGGAGGGGCCTACGAGCAGTACTTC. The chain has TRBV6-5 and TRBJ2-7; 11 bases fit TRBD2. The CDR3 contains 15 residues. CDR1 is MNHEY and CDR2 is SVGAGI in the germline V gene. The V gene end was trimmed by 7 bases and the J gene end by 2 bases; junction bases not matched to a gene: 7.

This chain connects TRBV4-3 to TRBJ2-7; 9 bases match TRBD1. Germline V gene lookup returns CDR1 LGHNA and CDR2 YSLEER. The V segment lost 10 bases and the J segment 4 bases; nucleotides outside the gene matches: 11. The CDR3 has 14 residues. The CDR3 spells CAIIRRDRAYEQYF. CDR3 bases: TGCGCCATTATCCGCCGGGACAGGGCGTACGAGCAGTACTTC.

This clone has a handful of counts. The chain joins TRBV6-5 to TRBJ2-5, with TRBD1 as a possible D gene (6 bases). V was shortened by 0 bases and J by 3 bases, with 11 bases between the two germline ends. CDR1 is MNHEY and CDR2 is SVGAGI in the germline V gene. This CDR3 has 15 residues. CDR3 protein: CASSYSGAGEETQYF. The CDR3 region has the DNA TGTGCCAGCAGTTACTCTGGGGCAGGGGAAGAGACCCAGTACTTC.

The J gene is TRBJ1-2, the V gene TRBV7-2, with 7 nucleotides matching TRBD1. J was trimmed by 5 bases and V by 0 bases; bases with no gene match: 3. The germline V gene has CDR1 SGHTA and CDR2 FQGNSA. The length of the CDR3 is 14 residues. The CDR3 nucleotides are TGTGCCAGCAGCTTAGCGGAGGGACAGTATGGCTACACCTTC. This translates into CASSLAEGQYGYTF.

V gene TRBV11-2 combines with J gene TRBJ2-3, with 8 bases aligning to TRBD1. Trimming cost V 4 bases and J 0 bases; bases outside gene matches: 12. Germline-derived CDR1 and CDR2 are SGHAT and FQNNGV. The CDR3 extends over 18 amino acids. The CDR3 loop is CASSSGTGTEFSTDTQYF. The CDR3 DNA sequence: TGTGCCAGCAGCTCCGGGACAGGAACTGAGTTTAGCACAGATACGCAGTATTTT.

The genes are TRBV30 and TRBJ2-7, with 11 bases lining up with TRBD1. CDR3 length equals 15 residues. V dropped 1 base and J dropped 3; count of bases not matched to a gene: 5. Germline assignment: CDR1 GTSNPN and CDR2 SVGIG (reference sequence). This chain's CDR3 is CAWSADRGLGYEQYF. The CDR3 coding sequence is TGTGCCTGGAGTGCGGACAGGGGGCTGGGCTACGAGCAGTACTTC.

The rearrangement links TRBV7-8 to TRBJ2-5; 8 nucleotides align to TRBD2. This CDR3 region has 13 residues. Germline V gene data show CDR1 as SGHVS and CDR2 as FQNEAQ. Trimming at V came to 7 bases and at J to 6 bases, leaving 7 bases not matched to a gene. The CDR3 nucleotides are TGTGCCAGCATCGGGGGGGGTGCTCAGACCCAGTACTTC. Translating gives CASIGGGAQTQYF.

J is TRBJ2-7 and V is TRBV15, with 8 bases matching TRBD1. CDR1 and CDR2 (germline): LNHNV, YYDKDF (reference sequence). The length of the CDR3 is 15 residues. The V gene end was trimmed by 6 bases and the J gene end by 1 base; junction bases not matched to a gene: 8. CDR3 sequence: CATSYPGQGSYEQYF. The CDR3 nucleotides are TGTGCCACCAGTTATCCTGGACAGGGTTCCTACGAGCAGTACTTC.

The chain links TRBV5-1 to TRBJ2-7; 9 nucleotides line up with TRBD1. The CDR3 is made up of 13 amino acids. The V segment lost 4 bases and the J segment 4 bases; nucleotides outside the gene matches: 3. Germline loops: CDR1 SGHRS, CDR2 YFSETQ. DNA of the CDR3: TGCGCCAGCAGCCGGGACAGGGAGTACGAGCAGTACTTC. Translation gives CASSRDREYEQYF.

The chain is built from TRBV15 and TRBJ1-2; D is ambiguous. The germline CDR1 and CDR2 sequences are LNHNV and YYDKDF (reference sequence). V dropped 4 bases and J dropped 7 bases, with 13 bases sitting between them. CDR3 length: 13 residues. The DNA of the CDR3 is TGTGCCACCAGCAAAGGAGTCCTGGGTGGCTACACCTTC. Residues: CATSKGVLGGYTF.

The rearrangement joins TRBV5-1 to TRBJ2-1; the match to TRBD2 covers 8 bases. CDR1 and CDR2 (germline): SGHRS, YFSETQ. This CDR3 region has 15 residues. V shed 4 bases, J shed 4 bases, and the junction held 7 bases outside the gene matches. The DNA for the CDR3 is TGCGCCAGCAGCACCTTAGCGGGGAGTTACAATGAGCAGTTCTTC. Its protein is CASSTLAGSYNEQFF.

The chain recombines TRBV10-2 with TRBJ2-3; D not certain. The CDR3 covers 12 residues. Germline V gene sequence: CDR1 WSHSY, CDR2 SAAADI. The V and J ends lost 4 bases and 4 bases respectively, with 6 bases between them. The CDR3 DNA reads TGCGCCAGCAGTGGAGGTCCAGATACGCAGTATTTT. Translated: CASSGGPDTQYF.